The 22 T cell receptor beta chains in this list originate from one sample, sequenced in a study of T-cell reconstitution after alpha-beta-depleted transplantation in children. Unique molecular identifiers were used in preparing the TCRbeta library. Using its own MiXCR run on the PCR reads, TCRdb lists one record per CDR3 protein. The table has 330,000 or so distinct CDR3 sequences, 9% to 12% seen once. Sequences were derived from PBMCs from the stem cell graft donor, sampled from the stem cell graft. The origin of the receptors is a human donor who donated a stem cell graft to a child with acute lymphoblastic leukemia.

This clonotype was counted at least ten times. This rearrangement joins TRBV6-5 to TRBJ1-2, with D possibly being TRBD1 (5 bases). This CDR3 comprises 14 residues. V lost 0 bases and J lost 5, with 10 bases in between. Germline-derived CDR1 and CDR2 are MNHEY and SVGAGI. As DNA, the CDR3 is TGTGCCAGCAGTTACTCGACCTCAGGGTATGGCTACACCTTC. Translated: CASSYSTSGYGYTF.

V is TRBV7-2 and J is TRBJ2-2; D possibly corresponds to TRBD1 (5 bases). V gave up 2 bases and J gave up 4 bases, with 14 bases separating them. The CDR3 covers 16 residues. Germline values: CDR1 SGHTA, CDR2 FQGNSA. The CDR3 here is CASSLWVRVSTGELFF. The CDR3 coding sequence is TGTGCCAGCAGCTTATGGGTCAGGGTCAGCACCGGGGAGCTGTTTTTT.

The rearrangement joins TRBV5-6 to TRBJ2-7; TRBD1 is a possible D gene (6 bases). This CDR3 contains 15 residues. The ends were cut back, 0 bases at V and 3 bases at J, with 13 bases in the middle. Germline assignment: CDR1 SGHDT and CDR2 YYEEEE. CDR3 DNA sequence: TGTGCCAGCAGCTTGGATACATCAGGGGACTACGAGCAGTACTTC. As protein: CASSLDTSGDYEQYF. Supplemented by reference TRBV5-6 and TRBJ2-7, the full variable domain reads DAGVTQSPTHLIKTRGQQVTLRCSPKSGHDTVSWYQQALGQGPQFIFQYYEEEERQRGNFPDRFSGHQFPNYSSELNVNALLLGDSALYLCASSLDTSGDYEQYFGPGTRLTVT.

The chain has TRBV28 and TRBJ2-2, with 8 positions matching TRBD2. Trimming cost V 4 bases and J 6 bases; bases outside gene matches: 13. The CDR3 has 17 residues. From germline, CDR1 is MDHEN and CDR2 SYDVKM. CDR3 loop: CASSSPLPGLGSGELFF. DNA of the CDR3: TGTGCCAGCAGTTCCCCCCTTCCGGGACTAGGTTCCGGGGAGCTGTTTTTT.

A few counts support this clonotype. The chain uses TRBV6-1 and TRBJ1-1; D might be TRBD1 (6 bases). The CDR3 extends over 13 amino acids. V gave up 7 bases and J gave up 4 bases, with 13 bases separating them. Germline lookup yields CDR1 MNHNS and CDR2 SASEGT. CDR3 sequence reads: CASNWGAFTEAFF. In DNA form, the CDR3 reads TGTGCCAGCAACTGGGGGGCATTCACTGAAGCTTTCTTT.

The chain has TRBV12-3 or TRBV12-4 and TRBJ1-6, with D maybe TRBD1 (5 bases). The V and J ends lost 7 bases and 7 bases respectively, with 14 bases between them. The CDR3 is made up of 14 amino acids. The chain's CDR3 is CASTLARANSPLHF. The CDR3 region has the DNA TGTGCCAGCACCTTGGCCAGGGCCAATTCACCCCTCCACTTT.

The rearrangement uses TRBV18 and TRBJ1-2; no firm D call. Germline loops: CDR1 KGHSH, CDR2 LQKENI. The CDR3 has 15 residues. V was trimmed by 2 bases and J by 0 bases, leaving 10 bases between them. The CDR3 loop is CASSPDGPSNYGYTF. In nucleotides, the CDR3 is TGTGCCAGCTCACCAGACGGACCATCTAACTATGGCTACACCTTC.

The chain is built from TRBV11-3 and TRBJ2-1; D gene unclear. The germline V gene has CDR1 SGHNT and CDR2 YENEEA. V dropped 0 bases and J dropped 9 bases, with 6 bases sitting between them. The CDR3 is 12 amino acids. The CDR3 region is CASSLDGLEQFF. The CDR3 nucleotides are TGTGCCAGCAGCTTAGATGGTCTTGAGCAGTTCTTC.

The CDR3 is CASGSGLGGYEQYF. DNA of the CDR3: TGTGCCAGCGGCTCGGGACTAGGGGGGTACGAGCAGTACTTC. The chain uses TRBV27 and TRBJ2-7; TRBD2 matches 8 bases. Germline CDR1 is MNHEY and CDR2 is SMNVEV (reference sequence). This CDR3 spans 14 amino acids. V dropped 8 bases and J dropped 4; count of bases not matched to a gene: 10.

This clonotype showed up just a few times. The chain has TRBV27 and TRBJ1-5; D is ambiguous. Germline lookup yields CDR1 MNHEY and CDR2 SMNVEV (reference sequence). The CDR3 has 16 residues. The germline V and J ends were trimmed by 5 bases and 3 bases, with 17 bases remaining between them. The CDR3 nucleotides read TGTGCCAGCAGTGCGTCGACGGTTACACCCAATCAGCCCCAGCATTTT. Translating gives CASSASTVTPNQPQHF.

This clonotype was found a few times. The V and J genes are TRBV29-1 and TRBJ1-2; D perhaps matches TRBD1 (5 bases). CDR1 is SQVTM, CDR2 ANQGSEA, per germline. The CDR3 is 11 amino acids. V was shortened by 5 bases and J by 7 bases, with 11 bases between the two germline ends. DNA for the CDR3: TGCAGCGTTAGAGGGGTTGGTGGCTACACCTTC. Translating it yields CSVRGVGGYTF. Full variable domain (outside the CDR3, taken from reference TRBV29-1 and TRBJ1-2): SAVISQKPSRDICQRGTSLTIQCQVDSQVTMMFWYRQQPGQSLTLIATANQGSEATYESGFVIDKFPISRPNLTFSTLTVSNMSPEDSSIYLCSVRGVGGYTFGSGTRLTVV.

Many counts were recorded for this clonotype. The chain employs TRBV13 and TRBJ2-1; 11 nucleotides match TRBD2. This CDR3 region has 18 residues. CDR1 is PRHDT, CDR2 FYEKMQ, per germline (reference sequence). Trimming removed 2 bases from V and 2 bases from J; junction bases left unmatched: 8. The CDR3 region has the DNA TGTGCCAGCAGCTTAAAACTAGCGGGAGTCGGCCCCTACAATGAGCAGTTCTTC. Its protein product is CASSLKLAGVGPYNEQFF.

The chain uses TRBV5-1 and TRBJ2-7; TRBD2 matches at 10 bases. This CDR3 has 15 residues. From germline, CDR1 is SGHRS and CDR2 YFSETQ. The J segment lost 4 bases and the V segment lost 4 bases, leaving 8 bases of the junction unmatched. The DNA of the CDR3 is TGCGCCAGCAGCAGGGATGGGACTAGCGAATACGAGCAGTACTTC. Its protein is CASSRDGTSEYEQYF.

This clonotype was seen many times. The chain recombines TRBV9 with TRBJ2-7; perhaps TRBD1 as D (5 bases). Trimming cost V 0 bases and J 3 bases, with 13 bases left between them. Germline V gene data show CDR1 as SGDLS and CDR2 as YYNGEE. This CDR3 is 15 amino acids long. The CDR3: CASSVEVRVGYEQYF. CDR3 coding DNA: TGTGCCAGCAGCGTAGAGGTCAGGGTAGGCTACGAGCAGTACTTC.

Concerning this clonotype: It may be a read error: a sequence one base away is much more abundant. The rearrangement links TRBV7-2 to TRBJ1-5; D is unclear. Germline V gives CDR1 SGHTA, CDR2 FQGNSA. V gave up 5 bases and J gave up 5 bases, with 10 bases separating them. The CDR3 runs to 13 residues. CDR3 protein: CASSSGSHQPQHF. In DNA form, the CDR3 reads TGTGCCAGCAGCAGTGGGAGCCATCAGCCCCAGCATTTT.

The rearrangement links TRBV5-1 to TRBJ2-5; D is unresolved. From germline, CDR1 is SGHRS and CDR2 YFSETQ. V lost 4 bases and J lost 4, with 17 bases in between. The CDR3 extends over 15 amino acids. CDR3: CASSLWPNGRETQYF. The CDR3 region has the DNA TGCGCCAGCAGCCTATGGCCAAATGGACGAGAGACCCAGTACTTC. The entire variable domain, with the rest obtained from reference TRBV5-1 and TRBJ2-5, is as follows: KAGVTQTPRYLIKTRGQQVTLSCSPISGHRSVSWYQQTPGQGLQFLFEYFSETQRNKGNFPGRFSGRQFSNSRSEMNVSTLELGDSALYLCASSLWPNGRETQYFGPGTRLLVL.

The genes are TRBV6-5 and TRBJ2-1; a possible D gene is TRBD1 (6 bases). The CDR3 is made up of 15 amino acids. Germline loops: CDR1 MNHEY, CDR2 SVGAGI. Trimming stripped 6 bases from V and 0 bases from J, with 12 bases between. CDR3 in amino acids: CASSMGTSSYNEQFF. Here the CDR3 DNA reads TGTGCCAGCAGCATGGGGACATCCTCCTACAATGAGCAGTTCTTC.

In its sample, this clonotype was seen a few times. The rearrangement uses TRBV7-9 and TRBJ2-5; perhaps D is TRBD1 or TRBD2 (6 bases each). V gave up 5 bases and J gave up 9 bases, with 19 bases separating them. This CDR3 spans 14 amino acids. Germline V gene lookup returns CDR1 SEHNR and CDR2 FQNEAQ (reference sequence). DNA of the CDR3: TGTGCCAGCAGCCTAGGGACACCAGGAGGGGCCCAGTACTTC. This encodes CASSLGTPGGAQYF.

This chain connects TRBV5-6 to TRBJ2-1; D possibly corresponds to TRBD1 (5 bases). Germline V gives CDR1 SGHDT, CDR2 YYEEEE. The germline V and J ends were trimmed by 7 bases and 8 bases, with 22 bases remaining between them. The CDR3 is 15 amino acids. The DNA of the CDR3 is TGTGCCAGCGGAACCCCGGGCCAGGTCAGGGATGAGCAGTTCTTC. Translation gives CASGTPGQVRDEQFF.

This clonotype was seen only a few times. The V and J genes are TRBV6-5 and TRBJ2-6; 16 nucleotides align to TRBD2. The CDR3 runs 19 residues. The V segment lost 4 bases and the J segment 2 bases; nucleotides outside the gene matches: 5. Germline assignment: CDR1 MNHEY and CDR2 SVGAGI. DNA of the CDR3: TGTGCCAGCAGTTCCCCGGGACTAGCGGGAGGGCCTGGGGCCAACGTCCTGACTTTC. The encoded protein is CASSSPGLAGGPGANVLTF.

The CDR3 coding sequence is TGTGCCAGCAGCCAAGATACTTGGACAGGGACTAACTATGGCTACACCTTC. This translates into CASSQDTWTGTNYGYTF. The chain has TRBV4-2 and TRBJ1-2; TRBD1 matches at 8 bases. Germline values: CDR1 LGHNA, CDR2 YNFKEQ. V lost 0 bases to trimming and J lost 0 bases; unmatched junction nucleotides: 6. This CDR3 has 17 residues.

The V call is TRBV7-3, the J call TRBJ2-1, with D perhaps given as TRBD1 or TRBD2 (5 bases each). The ends were cut back, 0 bases at V and 4 bases at J, with 16 bases in the middle. Looked up from germline, CDR1 is SGHTA and CDR2 is FQGTGA. The CDR3 consists of 17 residues. The CDR3 DNA follows: TGTGCCAGCAGCTTAACGTTTGGGGGTGGGGAATACAATGAGCAGTTCTTC. This codes for CASSLTFGGGEYNEQFF.